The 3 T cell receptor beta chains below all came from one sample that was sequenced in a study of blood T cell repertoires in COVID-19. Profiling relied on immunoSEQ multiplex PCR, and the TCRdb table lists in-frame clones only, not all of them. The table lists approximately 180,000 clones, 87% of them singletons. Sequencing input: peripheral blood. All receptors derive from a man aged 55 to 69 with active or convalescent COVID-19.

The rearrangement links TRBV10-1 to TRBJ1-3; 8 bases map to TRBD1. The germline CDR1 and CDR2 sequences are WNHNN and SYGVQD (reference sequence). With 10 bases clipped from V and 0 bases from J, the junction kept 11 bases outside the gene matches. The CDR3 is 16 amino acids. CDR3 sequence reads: CAIATGATFSGNTIYF. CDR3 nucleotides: TGCGCCATCGCGACAGGGGCGACATTCTCTGGAAACACCATATATTTT.

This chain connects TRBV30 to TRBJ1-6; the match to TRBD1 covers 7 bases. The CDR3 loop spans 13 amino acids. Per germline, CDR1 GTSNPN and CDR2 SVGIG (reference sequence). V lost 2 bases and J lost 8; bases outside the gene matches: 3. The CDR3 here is CAWSPTGDSPLHF. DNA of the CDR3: TGTGCCTGGAGTCCCACAGGGGATTCACCCCTCCACTTT.

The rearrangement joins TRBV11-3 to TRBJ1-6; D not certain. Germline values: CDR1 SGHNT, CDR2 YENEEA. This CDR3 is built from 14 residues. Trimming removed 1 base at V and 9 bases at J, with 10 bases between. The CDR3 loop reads CASSLAPFRSPLHF. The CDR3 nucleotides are TGTGCCAGCAGCTTAGCCCCGTTTCGTTCACCCCTCCACTTT.